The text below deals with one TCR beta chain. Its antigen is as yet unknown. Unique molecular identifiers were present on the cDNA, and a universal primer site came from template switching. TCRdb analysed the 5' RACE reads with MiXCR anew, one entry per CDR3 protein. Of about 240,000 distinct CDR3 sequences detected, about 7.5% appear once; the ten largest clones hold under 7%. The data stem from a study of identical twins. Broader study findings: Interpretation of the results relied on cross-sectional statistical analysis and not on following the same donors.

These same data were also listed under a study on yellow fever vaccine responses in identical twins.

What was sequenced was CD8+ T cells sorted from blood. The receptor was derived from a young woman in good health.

In DNA, the CDR3 is TGCGCCAGCAGCTTAATGGCGGGAGGAAGAGATACGCAGTATTTT. The encoded protein is CASSLMAGGRDTQYF. The chain uses TRBV5-1 and TRBJ2-3; the match to TRBD2 covers 8 bases. Germline V gene lookup returns CDR1 SGHRS and CDR2 YFSETQ. Unmatched junction bases numbered 7, after V lost 2 bases and J lost 5 bases. The CDR3 consists of 15 residues.